This T cell receptor beta chain was obtained from a study of blood T cell repertoires in COVID-19. Study as a whole: Both acute and convalescent COVID-19 samples were obtained from the United States, Italy and Spain.

Sequencing was performed with immunoSEQ multiplex PCR; in TCRdb, only in-frame clones are kept and a portion is missing. The sample consists of fewer than 150,000 clones, about four fifths of them appearing once. Trimming cost V 6 bases and J 5 bases, with 13 bases left between them. Looked up from germline, CDR1 is SQVTM and CDR2 is ANQGSEA. CDR3 size: 12 residues. J is TRBJ1-2 and V is TRBV29-1; D is undetermined. What was sequenced was peripheral blood. The receptor comes from a woman older than 75 in a cohort sampled during active or convalescent COVID-19. This CDR3 is CSVLTPMYGYTF. CDR3 sequence (DNA): TGCAGCGTACTAACCCCTATGTATGGCTACACCTTC.